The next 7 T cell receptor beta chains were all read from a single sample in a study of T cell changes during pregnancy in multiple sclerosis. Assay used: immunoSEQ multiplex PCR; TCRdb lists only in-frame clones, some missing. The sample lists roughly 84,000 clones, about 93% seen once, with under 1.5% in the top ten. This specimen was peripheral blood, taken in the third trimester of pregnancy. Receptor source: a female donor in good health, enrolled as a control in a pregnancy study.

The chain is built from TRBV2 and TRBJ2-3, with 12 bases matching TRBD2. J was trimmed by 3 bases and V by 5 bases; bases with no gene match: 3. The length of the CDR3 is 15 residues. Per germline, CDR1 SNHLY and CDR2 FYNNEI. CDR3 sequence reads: CASSPLAGGTDTQYF. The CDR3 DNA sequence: TGTGCCAGCAGTCCACTAGCGGGAGGAACAGATACGCAGTATTTT.

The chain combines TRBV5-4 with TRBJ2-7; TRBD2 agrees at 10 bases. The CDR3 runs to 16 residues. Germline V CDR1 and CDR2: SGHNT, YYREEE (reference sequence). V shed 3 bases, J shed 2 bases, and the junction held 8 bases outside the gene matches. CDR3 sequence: CASSSPSGRVAYEQYF. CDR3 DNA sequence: TGTGCCAGCAGCTCCCCCAGCGGGAGGGTAGCCTACGAGCAGTACTTC.

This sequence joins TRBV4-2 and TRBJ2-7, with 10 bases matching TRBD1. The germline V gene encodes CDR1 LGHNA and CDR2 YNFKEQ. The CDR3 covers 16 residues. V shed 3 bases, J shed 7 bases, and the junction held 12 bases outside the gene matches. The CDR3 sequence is CASSHTATGGRGEQYF. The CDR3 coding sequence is TGTGCCAGCAGCCATACCGCGACAGGGGGCCGTGGGGAGCAGTACTTC.

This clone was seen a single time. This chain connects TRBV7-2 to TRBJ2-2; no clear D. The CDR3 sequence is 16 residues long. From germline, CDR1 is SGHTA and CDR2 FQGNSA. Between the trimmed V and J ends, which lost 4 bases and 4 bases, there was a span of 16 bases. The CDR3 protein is CASSSYTVSGTGELFF. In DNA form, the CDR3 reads TGTGCCAGCAGCTCTTACACCGTTTCAGGCACCGGGGAGCTGTTTTTT.

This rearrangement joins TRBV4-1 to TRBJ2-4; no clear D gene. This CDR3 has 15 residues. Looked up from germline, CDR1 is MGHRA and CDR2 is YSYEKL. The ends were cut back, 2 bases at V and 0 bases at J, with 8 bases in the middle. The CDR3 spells CASSQSDLAKNIQYF. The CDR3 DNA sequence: TGCGCCAGCAGCCAATCAGATCTAGCCAAAAACATTCAGTACTTC.

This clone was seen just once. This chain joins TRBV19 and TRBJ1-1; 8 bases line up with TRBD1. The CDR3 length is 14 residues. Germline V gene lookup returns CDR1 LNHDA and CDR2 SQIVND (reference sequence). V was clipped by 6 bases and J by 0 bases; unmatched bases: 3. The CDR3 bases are TGTGCCAGTAGCGCGGACAGGGTGAACACTGAAGCTTTCTTT. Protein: CASSADRVNTEAFF.

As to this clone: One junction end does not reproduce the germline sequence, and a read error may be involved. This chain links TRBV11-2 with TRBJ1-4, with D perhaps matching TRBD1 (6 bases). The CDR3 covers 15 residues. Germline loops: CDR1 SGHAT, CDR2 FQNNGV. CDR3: CASSPPGTTNEKLFF. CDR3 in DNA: TGTGCCAGCAGCCCGCCCGGGACAACAAATGAAAAACTGTTTTTT.